This T cell receptor (beta chain) was captured in a study of T cell responses to AZD1222 COVID-19 vaccine. Study overall: Recipients boosted at about 4 weeks or about 12 weeks are pooled.

This CDR3 region has 16 residues. Germline V gene lookup returns CDR1 LNHNV and CDR2 YYDKDF (reference sequence). Trimming removed 0 bases at V and 1 base at J, with 12 bases between. As regards this clone: The antigen is unknown.

The table came from immunoSEQ multiplex PCR; TCRdb's copy has only in-frame clones and leaves some out. The sample shows under 150,000 clones, 85% to 90% of them seen only once. Findings and caveats of the study: Spike-specific TCR depth and breadth grew after two AZD1222 doses.

The genes are TRBV15 and TRBJ2-5; D unclear. This receptor was taken from an adult in good health. The sample in question was peripheral blood, obtained on day 0 of AZD1222 vaccination. CDR3 region: CATSRDPSGRQETQYF. Written as DNA, the CDR3 is TGTGCCACCAGCAGAGATCCCTCTGGGCGCCAAGAGACCCAGTACTTC.